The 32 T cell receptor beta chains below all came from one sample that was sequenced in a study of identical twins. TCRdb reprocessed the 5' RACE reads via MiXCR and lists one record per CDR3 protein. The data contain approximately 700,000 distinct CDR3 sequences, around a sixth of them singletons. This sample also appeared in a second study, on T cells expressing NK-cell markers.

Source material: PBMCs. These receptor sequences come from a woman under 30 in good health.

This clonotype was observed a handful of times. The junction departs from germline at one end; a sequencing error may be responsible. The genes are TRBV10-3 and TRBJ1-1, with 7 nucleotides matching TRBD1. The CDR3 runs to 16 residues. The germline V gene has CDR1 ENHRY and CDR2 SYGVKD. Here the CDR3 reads CAISETRDSWNPEAFF. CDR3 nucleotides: TGTGCCATCAGTGAGACCCGGGACAGTTGGAACCCTGAAGCTTTCTTT.

This chain's CDR3 is CASSYSIGTEAFF. The DNA for the CDR3 is TGTGCCAGCAGTTACTCGATCGGAACTGAAGCTTTCTTT. The V call is TRBV6-2 or TRBV6-3, the J call TRBJ1-1; the D is unclear. Trimming pared 0 bases from V and 5 bases from J, leaving 7 bases between. The CDR3 totals 13 residues. Germline V gene sequence: CDR1 MNHEY, CDR2 SVGEGT.

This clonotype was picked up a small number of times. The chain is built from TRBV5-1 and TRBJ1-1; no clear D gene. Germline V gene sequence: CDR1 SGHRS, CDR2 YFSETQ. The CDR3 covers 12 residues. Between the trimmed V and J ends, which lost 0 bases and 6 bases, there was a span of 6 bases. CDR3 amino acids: CASSLDLSEAFF. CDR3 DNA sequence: TGCGCCAGCAGCTTGGATCTTTCTGAAGCTTTCTTT.

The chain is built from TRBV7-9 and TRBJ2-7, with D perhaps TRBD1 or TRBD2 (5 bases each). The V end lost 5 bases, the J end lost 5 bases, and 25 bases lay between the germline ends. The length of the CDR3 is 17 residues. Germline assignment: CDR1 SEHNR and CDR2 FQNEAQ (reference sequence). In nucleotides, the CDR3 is TGTGCCAGCAGCACAACGTGGCAGGGAGCGGCTAGTAACGAGCAGTACTTC. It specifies CASSTTWQGAASNEQYF.

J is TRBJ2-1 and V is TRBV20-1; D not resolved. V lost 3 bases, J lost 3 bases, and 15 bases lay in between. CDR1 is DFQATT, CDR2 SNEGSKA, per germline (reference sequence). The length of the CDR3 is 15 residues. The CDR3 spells CSARGPQLGYNEQFF. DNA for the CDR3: TGCAGTGCTAGGGGCCCGCAACTCGGCTACAATGAGCAGTTCTTC.

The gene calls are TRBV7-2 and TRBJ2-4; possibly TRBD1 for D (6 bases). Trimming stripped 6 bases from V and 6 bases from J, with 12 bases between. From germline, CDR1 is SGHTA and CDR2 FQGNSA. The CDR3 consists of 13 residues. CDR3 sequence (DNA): TGTGCCAGCAGTACAGGGTCAGGAAACATTCAGTACTTC. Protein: CASSTGSGNIQYF.

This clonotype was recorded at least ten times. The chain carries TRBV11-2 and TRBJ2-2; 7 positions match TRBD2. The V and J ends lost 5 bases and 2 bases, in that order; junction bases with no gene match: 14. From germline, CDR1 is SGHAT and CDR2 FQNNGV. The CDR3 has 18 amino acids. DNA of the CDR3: TGTGCCAGCAGCCTCGGGGTTGCGGGAGTTACAAACACCGGGGAGCTGTTTTTT. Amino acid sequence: CASSLGVAGVTNTGELFF.

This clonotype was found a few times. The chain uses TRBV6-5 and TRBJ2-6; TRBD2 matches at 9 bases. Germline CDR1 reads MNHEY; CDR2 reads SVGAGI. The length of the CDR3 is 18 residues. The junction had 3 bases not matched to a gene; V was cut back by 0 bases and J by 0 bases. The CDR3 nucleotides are TGTGCCAGCAGTTACTCTCCTAGCGGGGCCTCTGGGGCCAACGTCCTGACTTTC. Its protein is CASSYSPSGASGANVLTF.

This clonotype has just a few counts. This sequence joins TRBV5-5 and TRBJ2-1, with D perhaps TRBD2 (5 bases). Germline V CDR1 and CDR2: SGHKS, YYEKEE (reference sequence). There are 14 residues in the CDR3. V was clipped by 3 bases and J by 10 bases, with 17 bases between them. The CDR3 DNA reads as TGTGCCAGCAGCTCGGAACTTAGCGAGTCGGAGCAGTTCTTC. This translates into CASSSELSESEQFF.

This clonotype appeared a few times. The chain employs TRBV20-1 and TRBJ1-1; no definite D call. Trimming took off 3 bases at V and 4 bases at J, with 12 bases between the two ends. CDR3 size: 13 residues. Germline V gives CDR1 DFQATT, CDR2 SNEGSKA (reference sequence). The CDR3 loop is CSASRAAATEAFF. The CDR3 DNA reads TGCAGTGCTAGTCGAGCAGCGGCCACTGAAGCTTTCTTT.

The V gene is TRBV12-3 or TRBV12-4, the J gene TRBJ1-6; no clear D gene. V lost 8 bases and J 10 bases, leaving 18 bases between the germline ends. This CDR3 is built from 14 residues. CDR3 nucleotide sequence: TGTGCCAGCGGACTTACAGATGGTAGCTCACCCCTCCACTTT. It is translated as CASGLTDGSSPLHF.

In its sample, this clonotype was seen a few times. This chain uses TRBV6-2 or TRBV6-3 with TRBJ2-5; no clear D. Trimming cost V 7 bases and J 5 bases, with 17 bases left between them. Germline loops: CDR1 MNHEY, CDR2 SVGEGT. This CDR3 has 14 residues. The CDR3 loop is CASTTGALHETQYF. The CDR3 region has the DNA TGTGCCAGCACGACGGGCGCCCTGCACGAGACCCAGTACTTC.

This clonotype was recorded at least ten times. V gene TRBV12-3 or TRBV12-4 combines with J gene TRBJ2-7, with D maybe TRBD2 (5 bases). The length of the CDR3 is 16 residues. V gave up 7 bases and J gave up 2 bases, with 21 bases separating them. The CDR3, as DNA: TGTGCCAGCACCCCGGATGCCGGGGTCGTAACCTACGAGCAGTACTTC. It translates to CASTPDAGVVTYEQYF.

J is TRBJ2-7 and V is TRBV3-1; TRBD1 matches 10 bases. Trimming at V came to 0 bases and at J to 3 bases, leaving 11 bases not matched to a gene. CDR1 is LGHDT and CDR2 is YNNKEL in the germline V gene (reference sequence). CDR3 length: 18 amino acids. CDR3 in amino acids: CASSQDYPGQGFFYEQYF. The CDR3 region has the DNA TGTGCCAGCAGCCAAGATTACCCGGGACAGGGGTTTTTCTACGAGCAGTACTTC.

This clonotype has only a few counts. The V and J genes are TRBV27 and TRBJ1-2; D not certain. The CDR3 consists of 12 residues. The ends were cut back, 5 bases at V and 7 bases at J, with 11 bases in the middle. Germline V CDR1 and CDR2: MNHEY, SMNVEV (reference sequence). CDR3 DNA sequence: TGTGCCAGCAGTACTGTTTCCCTTGGCTACACCTTC. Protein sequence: CASSTVSLGYTF.

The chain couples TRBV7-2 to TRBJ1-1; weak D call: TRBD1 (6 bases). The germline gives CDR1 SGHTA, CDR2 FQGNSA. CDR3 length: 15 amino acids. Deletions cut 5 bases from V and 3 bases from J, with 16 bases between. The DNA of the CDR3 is TGTGCCAGCAGCACACGGACAGCTCTTGACACTGAAGCTTTCTTT. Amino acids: CASSTRTALDTEAFF.

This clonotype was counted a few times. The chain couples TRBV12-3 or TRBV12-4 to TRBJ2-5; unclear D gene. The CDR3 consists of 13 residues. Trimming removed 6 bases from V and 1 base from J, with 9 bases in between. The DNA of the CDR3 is TGTGCCAGCAGCCACCCGCCCCAAGAGACCCAGTACTTC. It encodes CASSHPPQETQYF.

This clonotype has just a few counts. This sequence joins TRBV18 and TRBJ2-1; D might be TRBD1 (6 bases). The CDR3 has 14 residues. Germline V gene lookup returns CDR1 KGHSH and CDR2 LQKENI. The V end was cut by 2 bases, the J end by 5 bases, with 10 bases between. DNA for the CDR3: TGTGCCAGCTCACCATCGTCAGGGGACAATGAGCAGTTCTTC. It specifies CASSPSSGDNEQFF.

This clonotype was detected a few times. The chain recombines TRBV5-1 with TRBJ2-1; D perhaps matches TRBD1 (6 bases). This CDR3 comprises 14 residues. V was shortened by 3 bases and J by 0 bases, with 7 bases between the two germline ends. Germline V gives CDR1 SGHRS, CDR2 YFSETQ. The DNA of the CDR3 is TGCGCCAGCAGCTCGACAGGCTCCTACAATGAGCAGTTCTTC. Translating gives CASSSTGSYNEQFF. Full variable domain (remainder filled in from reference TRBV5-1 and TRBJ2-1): KAGVTQTPRYLIKTRGQQVTLSCSPISGHRSVSWYQQTPGQGLQFLFEYFSETQRNKGNFPGRFSGRQFSNSRSEMNVSTLELGDSALYLCASSSTGSYNEQFFGPGTRLTVL.

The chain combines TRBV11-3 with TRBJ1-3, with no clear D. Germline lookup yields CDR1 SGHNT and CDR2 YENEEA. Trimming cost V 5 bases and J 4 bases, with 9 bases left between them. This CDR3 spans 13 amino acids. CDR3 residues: CASSDENGNTIYF. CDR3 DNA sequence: TGTGCCAGCAGCGACGAAAACGGAAACACCATATATTTT.

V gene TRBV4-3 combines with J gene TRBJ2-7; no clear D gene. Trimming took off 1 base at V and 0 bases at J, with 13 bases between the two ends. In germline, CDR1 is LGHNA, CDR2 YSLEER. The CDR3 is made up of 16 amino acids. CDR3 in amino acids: CASSQAANPLSYEQYF. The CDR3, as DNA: TGCGCCAGCAGCCAAGCAGCAAACCCCCTCTCCTACGAGCAGTACTTC.

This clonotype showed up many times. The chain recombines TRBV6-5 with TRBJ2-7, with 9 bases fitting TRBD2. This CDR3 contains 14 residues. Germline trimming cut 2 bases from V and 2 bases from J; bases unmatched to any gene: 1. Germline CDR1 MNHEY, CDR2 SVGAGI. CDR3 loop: CASSYSGRTYEQYF. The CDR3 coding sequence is TGTGCCAGCAGTTACAGCGGGAGGACCTACGAGCAGTACTTC.

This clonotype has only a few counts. Here the CDR3 reads CASSRPGPSYNEQFF. Here the CDR3 DNA reads TGTGCCAGCAGCCGACCGGGACCTTCCTACAATGAGCAGTTCTTC. The J gene is TRBJ2-1, the V gene TRBV28; TRBD1 or TRBD2 may be the D gene (5 bases each). The CDR3 extends over 15 amino acids. Germline CDR1 MDHEN, CDR2 SYDVKM. V dropped 6 bases and J dropped 1 base, with 13 bases sitting between them.

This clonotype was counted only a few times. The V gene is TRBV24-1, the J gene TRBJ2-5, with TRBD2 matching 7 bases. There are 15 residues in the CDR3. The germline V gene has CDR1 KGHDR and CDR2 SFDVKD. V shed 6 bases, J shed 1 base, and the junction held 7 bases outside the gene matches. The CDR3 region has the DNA TGTGCCACCAGTAAAGGGGAGGGCGGCCAAGAGACCCAGTACTTC. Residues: CATSKGEGGQETQYF.

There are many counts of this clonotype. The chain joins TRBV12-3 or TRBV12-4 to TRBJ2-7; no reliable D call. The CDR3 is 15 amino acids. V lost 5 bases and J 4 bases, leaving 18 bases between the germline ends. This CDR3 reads CASSQQSAGSYEQYF. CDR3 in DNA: TGTGCCAGCAGTCAGCAGTCAGCAGGTTCGTACGAGCAGTACTTC.

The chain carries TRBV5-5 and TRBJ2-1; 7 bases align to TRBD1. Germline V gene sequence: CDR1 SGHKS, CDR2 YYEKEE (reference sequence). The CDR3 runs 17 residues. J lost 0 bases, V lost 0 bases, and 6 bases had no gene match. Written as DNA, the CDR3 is TGTGCCAGCAGCTTGGCCATAGGGGGCCGCTCCTACAATGAGCAGTTCTTC. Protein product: CASSLAIGGRSYNEQFF.

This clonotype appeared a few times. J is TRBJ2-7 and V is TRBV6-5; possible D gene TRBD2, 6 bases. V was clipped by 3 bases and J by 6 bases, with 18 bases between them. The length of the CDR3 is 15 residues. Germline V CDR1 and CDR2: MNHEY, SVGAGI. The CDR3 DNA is TGTGCCAGCAGTTATACTGGTGTGAGGGGAGGCGAGCAGTACTTC. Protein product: CASSYTGVRGGEQYF.

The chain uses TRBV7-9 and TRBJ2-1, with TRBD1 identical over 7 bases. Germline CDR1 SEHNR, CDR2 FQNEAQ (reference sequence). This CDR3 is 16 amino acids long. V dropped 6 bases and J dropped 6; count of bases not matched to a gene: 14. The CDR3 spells CASRQTQGERFNEQFF. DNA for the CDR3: TGTGCCAGCAGGCAAACTCAGGGGGAACGGTTCAATGAGCAGTTCTTC.

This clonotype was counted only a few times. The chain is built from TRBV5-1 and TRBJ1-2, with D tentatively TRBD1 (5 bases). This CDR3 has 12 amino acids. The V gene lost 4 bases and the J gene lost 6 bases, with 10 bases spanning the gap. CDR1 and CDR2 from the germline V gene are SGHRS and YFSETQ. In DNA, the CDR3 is TGCGCCAGCAGCCTGACAGCCGATGGCTACACCTTC. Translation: CASSLTADGYTF.

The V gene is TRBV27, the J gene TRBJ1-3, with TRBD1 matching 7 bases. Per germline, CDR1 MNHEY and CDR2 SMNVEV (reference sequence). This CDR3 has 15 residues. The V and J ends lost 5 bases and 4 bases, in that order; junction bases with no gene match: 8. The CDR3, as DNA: TGTGCCAGCAGTCCCAGGGGGGCAAAGGGAAACACCATATATTTT. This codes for CASSPRGAKGNTIYF.

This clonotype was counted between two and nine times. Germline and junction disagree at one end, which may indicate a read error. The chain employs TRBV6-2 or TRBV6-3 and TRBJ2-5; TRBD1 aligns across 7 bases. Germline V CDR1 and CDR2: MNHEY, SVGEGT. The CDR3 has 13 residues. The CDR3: CASTDRIQGTQYF. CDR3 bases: TGTGCCAGCACGGACAGGATTCAAGGGACCCAGTACTTC.

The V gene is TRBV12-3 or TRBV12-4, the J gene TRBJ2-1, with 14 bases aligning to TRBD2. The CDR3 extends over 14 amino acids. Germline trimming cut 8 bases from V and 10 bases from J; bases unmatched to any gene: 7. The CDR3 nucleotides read TGTGCCAGCGGGGGACTAGCGGGAGTGATGGAGCAGTTCTTC. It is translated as CASGGLAGVMEQFF.